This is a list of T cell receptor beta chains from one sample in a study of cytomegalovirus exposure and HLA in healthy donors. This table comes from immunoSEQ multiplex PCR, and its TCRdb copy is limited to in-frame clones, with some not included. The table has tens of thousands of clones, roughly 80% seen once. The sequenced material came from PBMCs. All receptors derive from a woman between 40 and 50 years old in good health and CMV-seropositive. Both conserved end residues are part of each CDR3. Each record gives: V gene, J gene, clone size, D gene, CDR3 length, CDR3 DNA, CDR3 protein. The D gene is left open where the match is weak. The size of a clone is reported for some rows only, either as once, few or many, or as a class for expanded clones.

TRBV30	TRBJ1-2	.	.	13	TGTGCCTGGAGTGGCACTCTTTCCTATGGCTACACCTTC	CAWSGTLSYGYTF
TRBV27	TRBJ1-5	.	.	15	TGTGCCAGCAGCAATGAGCGGGGGAGCAATCAGCCCCAGCATTTT	CASSNERGSNQPQHF
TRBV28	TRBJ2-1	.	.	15	TGTGCCAGCCTAATAGGGTCAGCTACAGGCGATGAGCAGTTCTTC	CASLIGSATGDEQFF
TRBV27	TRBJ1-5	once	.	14	TGTGCCAGCAGCTCCGTTTATAGCAATCAGCCCCAGCATTTT	CASSSVYSNQPQHF
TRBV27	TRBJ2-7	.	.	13	TGTGCCAGCAGTTTACCGGGAGCCTACGAGCAGTACTTC	CASSLPGAYEQYF
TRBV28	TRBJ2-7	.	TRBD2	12	TGTGCCATCTCAGCGGGATACTACGAGCAGTACTTC	CAISAGYYEQYF
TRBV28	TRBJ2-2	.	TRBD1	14	TGTGCCAGCATCTTAGGACAGGGGAACGGGGAGCTGTTTTTT	CASILGQGNGELFF
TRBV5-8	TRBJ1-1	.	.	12	TGTGCCAGCAGCTCGGGGGACCCTGAAGCTTTCTTT	CASSSGDPEAFF
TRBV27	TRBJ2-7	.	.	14	TGTGCCAGCAGTTTATACCAACAGGGACGCGAGCAGTACTTC	CASSLYQQGREQYF
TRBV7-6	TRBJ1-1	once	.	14	TGTGCCAGTGGGCCTAAGGCCCTAAACACTGAAGCTTTCTTT	CASGPKALNTEAFF
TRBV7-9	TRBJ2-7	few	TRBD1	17	TGTGCCAGCAGCGAATGGGGACAGGGACGACTTGTCGACGAGCAGTACTTC	CASSEWGQGRLVDEQYF
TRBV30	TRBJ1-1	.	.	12	TGTGCCTGGTCCGGGACACCGCATGAAGCTTTCTTT	CAWSGTPHEAFF
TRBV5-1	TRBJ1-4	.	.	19	TGCGCCAGCAGCTTCCTTCCGGTGGGCTTTACTTCAACTAATGAAAAACTGTTTTTT	CASSFLPVGFTSTNEKLFF
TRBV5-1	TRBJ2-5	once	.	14	TGCGCCAGCAGCGGCGGGGTCCCCCAAGAGACCCAGTACTTC	CASSGGVPQETQYF
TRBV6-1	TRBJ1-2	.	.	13	TGTGCCAGCAGTGAAACAGGCTTCTATGGCTACACCTTC	CASSETGFYGYTF
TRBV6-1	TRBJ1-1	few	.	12	TGTGCCAGCAGTGACGGTGTCGCTGAAGCTTTCTTT	CASSDGVAEAFF
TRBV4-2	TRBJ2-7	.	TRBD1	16	TGTGCCAGCAGCCAGGGAGGACAGGGGGTGGTCTACGAGCAGTACTTC	CASSQGGQGVVYEQYF
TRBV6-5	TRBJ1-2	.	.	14	TGTGCCAGCAGTTACTCGACACTAGTCTATGGCTACACCTTC	CASSYSTLVYGYTF
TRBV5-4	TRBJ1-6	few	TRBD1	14	TGTGCCAGCCAGGGACAGGGACGGGATTCACCCCTCCACTTT	CASQGQGRDSPLHF
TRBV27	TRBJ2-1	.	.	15	TGTGCCAGCAGTTTAAGGCAAGCGAGGGGGAATGAGCAGTTCTTC	CASSLRQARGNEQFF
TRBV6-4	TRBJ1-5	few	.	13	TGTGCCAGTTCAGGGGAACCGGATCAGCCCCAGCATTTT	CASSGEPDQPQHF
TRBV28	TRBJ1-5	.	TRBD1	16	TGTGCCAGCAGTTTATCCGGGACAGGGAGCAATCAGCCCCAGCATTTT	CASSLSGTGSNQPQHF
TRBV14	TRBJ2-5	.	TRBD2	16	TGTGCCAGCAGCCTTAAGAGACTAGCGGGGGAAGAGACCCAGTACTTC	CASSLKRLAGEETQYF
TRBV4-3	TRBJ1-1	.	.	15	TGCGCCAGCAGCCAAGTGGAGGTCGGGAACACTGAAGCTTTCTTT	CASSQVEVGNTEAFF
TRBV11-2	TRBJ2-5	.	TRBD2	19	TGTGCCAGCAGCCCATACTCGTCTCCCGAACTAGCGGGCCTAGGGACCCAGTACTTC	CASSPYSSPELAGLGTQYF
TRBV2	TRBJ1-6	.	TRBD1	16	TGTGCCAGCAGGGAATCCGGGACAGCTTTTACTTCACCCCTCCACTTT	CASRESGTAFTSPLHF
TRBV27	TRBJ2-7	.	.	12	TGTGCCAGCAGTCCCAATACAGGGAAGAGATACTTC	CASSPNTGKRYF
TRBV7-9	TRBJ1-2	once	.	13	TGTGCCAGCAGCCAGAGAGATGGGCGAGGCTACACCTTC	CASSQRDGRGYTF
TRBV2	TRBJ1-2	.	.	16	TGTGCCAGCAGTTCCCCGAGGGTTTTGTCTAACTATGGCTACACCTTC	CASSSPRVLSNYGYTF
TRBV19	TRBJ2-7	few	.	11	TGTGCCAGTAGCAGAAACTACGAGCAGTACTTC	CASSRNYEQYF
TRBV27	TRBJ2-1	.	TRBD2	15	TGTGCCAGCAGTTTTCTGTCGGGGGGATACAATGAGCAGTTCTTC	CASSFLSGGYNEQFF
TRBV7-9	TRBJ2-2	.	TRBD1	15	TGTGCCAGCAGCCCCCGGGACAGGAACACCGGGGAGCTGTTTTTT	CASSPRDRNTGELFF
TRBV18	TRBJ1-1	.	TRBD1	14	TGTGCCAGCTCACCAAGGGGGCTGTGGACTGAAGCTTTCTTT	CASSPRGLWTEAFF
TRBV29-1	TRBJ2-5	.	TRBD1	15	TGCAGCGCATTACCGGGACAGGGGCTGGGAGAGACCCAGTACTTC	CSALPGQGLGETQYF
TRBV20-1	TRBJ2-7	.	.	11	TGCAGTGCTAGAGAGCGGAGAGCGCAGTACTTC	CSARERRAQYF
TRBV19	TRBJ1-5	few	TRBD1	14	TGTGCCAGTAGTATGGGACAGCTCAATCAGCCCCAGCATTTT	CASSMGQLNQPQHF
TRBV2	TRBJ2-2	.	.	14	TGTGCCAGCAGACCGACAGGAGCCACCGGGGAGCTGTTTTTT	CASRPTGATGELFF
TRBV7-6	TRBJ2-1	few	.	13	TGTGCCAGCAGCTGGCAGGACTACGGGGCGCAGTTCTTC	CASSWQDYGAQFF
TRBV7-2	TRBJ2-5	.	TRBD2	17	TGTGCCAGCAGCTTAGGGGGACTAGCGGGACCCCAAGAGACCCAGTACTTC	CASSLGGLAGPQETQYF
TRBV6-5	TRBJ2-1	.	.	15	TGTGCCAGCAGGCCCGGGTCAGTCGTAAGGAATGAGCAGTTCTTC	CASRPGSVVRNEQFF
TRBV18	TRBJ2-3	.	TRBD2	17	TGTGCCAGCTCACCTGGACTAGCGGGAGTTGGTTCAGATACGCAGTATTTT	CASSPGLAGVGSDTQYF
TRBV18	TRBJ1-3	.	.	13	TGTGCCAGCTCACAATCTTCTGGAAACACCATATATTTT	CASSQSSGNTIYF
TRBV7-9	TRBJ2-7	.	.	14	TGTGCCGGCAGCTTAGTCGGTGGCTCCTACGAGCAGTACTTC	CAGSLVGGSYEQYF